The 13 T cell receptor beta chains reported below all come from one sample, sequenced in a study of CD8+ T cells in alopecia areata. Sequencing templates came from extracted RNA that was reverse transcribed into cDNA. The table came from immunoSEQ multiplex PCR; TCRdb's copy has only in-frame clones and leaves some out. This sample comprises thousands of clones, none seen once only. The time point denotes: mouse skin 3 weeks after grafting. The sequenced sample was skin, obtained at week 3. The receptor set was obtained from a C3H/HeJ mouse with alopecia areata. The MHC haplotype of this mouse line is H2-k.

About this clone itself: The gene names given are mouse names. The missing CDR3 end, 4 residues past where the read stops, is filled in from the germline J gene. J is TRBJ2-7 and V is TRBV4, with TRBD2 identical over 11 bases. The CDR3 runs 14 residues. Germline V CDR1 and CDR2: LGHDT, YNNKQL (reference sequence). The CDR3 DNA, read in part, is TGTGCCAGCAGCTATTGGGACTGGGGGTAT. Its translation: CASSYWDWGY. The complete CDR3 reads CASSYWDWGYEQYF.

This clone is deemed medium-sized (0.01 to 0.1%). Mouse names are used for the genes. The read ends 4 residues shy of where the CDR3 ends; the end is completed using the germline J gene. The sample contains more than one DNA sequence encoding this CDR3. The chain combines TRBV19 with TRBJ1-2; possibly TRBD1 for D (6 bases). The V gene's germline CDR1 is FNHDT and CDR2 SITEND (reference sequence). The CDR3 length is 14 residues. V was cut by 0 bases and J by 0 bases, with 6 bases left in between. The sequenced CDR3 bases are TGTGCCAGCAGTATAGACAGGGCAAACTCC. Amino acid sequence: CASSIDRANS. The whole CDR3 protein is CASSIDRANSDYTF.

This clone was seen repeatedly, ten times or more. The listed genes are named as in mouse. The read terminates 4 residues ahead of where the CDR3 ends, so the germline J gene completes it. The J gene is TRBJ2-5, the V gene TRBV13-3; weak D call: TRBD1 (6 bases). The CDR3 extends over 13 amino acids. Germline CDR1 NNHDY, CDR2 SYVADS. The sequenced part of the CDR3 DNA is TGTGCCAGCAGTGACCGGACAGAAGAC. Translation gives CASSDRTED. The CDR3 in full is CASSDRTEDTQYF.

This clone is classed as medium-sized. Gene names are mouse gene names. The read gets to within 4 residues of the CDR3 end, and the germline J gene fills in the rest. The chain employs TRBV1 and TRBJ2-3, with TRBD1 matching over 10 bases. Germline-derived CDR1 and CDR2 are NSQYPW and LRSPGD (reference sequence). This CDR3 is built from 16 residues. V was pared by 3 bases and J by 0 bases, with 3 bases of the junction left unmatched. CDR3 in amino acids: CTCSAGQGESAETLYF. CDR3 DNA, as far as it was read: TGCACCTGCAGTGCCGGACAGGGGGAGAGTGCAGAA.

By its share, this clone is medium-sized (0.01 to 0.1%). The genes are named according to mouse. The CDR3 loop is CTCSADQGNSDYTF. Incomplete CDR3 DNA: TGCACCTGCAGTGCAGATCAGGGAAACTCC. V is TRBV1 and J is TRBJ1-2; D may be TRBD1 (5 bases). The CDR3 extends 4 residues past the end of the read, so its final part is completed from the germline J gene. CDR1 is NSQYPW, CDR2 LRSPGD, per germline (reference sequence). Trimming cost V 0 bases and J 1 base, with 6 bases left between them. The length of the CDR3 is 14 residues.

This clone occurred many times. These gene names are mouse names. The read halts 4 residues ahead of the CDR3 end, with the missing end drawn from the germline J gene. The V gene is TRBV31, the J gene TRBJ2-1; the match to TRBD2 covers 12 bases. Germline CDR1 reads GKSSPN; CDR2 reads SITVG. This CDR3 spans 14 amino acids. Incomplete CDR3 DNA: TGTGCCTGGAGTCGACTGGGGGGGCGCGCT. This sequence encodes CAWSRLGGRA. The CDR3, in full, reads CAWSRLGGRAEQFF.

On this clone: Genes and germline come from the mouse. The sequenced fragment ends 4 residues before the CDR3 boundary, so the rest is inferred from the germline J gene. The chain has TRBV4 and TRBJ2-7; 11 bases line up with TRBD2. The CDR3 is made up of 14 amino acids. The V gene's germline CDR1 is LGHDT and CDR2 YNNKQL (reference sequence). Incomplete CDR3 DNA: TGTGCCAGCAGCCCCGGGACTGGGGGTTAT. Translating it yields CASSPGTGGY. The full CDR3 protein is CASSPGTGGYEQYF.

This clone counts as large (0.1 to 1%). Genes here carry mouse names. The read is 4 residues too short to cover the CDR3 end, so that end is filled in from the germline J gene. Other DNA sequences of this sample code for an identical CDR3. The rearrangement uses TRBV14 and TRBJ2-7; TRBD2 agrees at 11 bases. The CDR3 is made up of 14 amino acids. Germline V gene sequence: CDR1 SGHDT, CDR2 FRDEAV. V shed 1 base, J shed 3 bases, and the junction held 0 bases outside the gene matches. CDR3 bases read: TGTGCCAGCAGTTTCGGGACTGGGGGCTAT. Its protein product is CASSFGTGGY. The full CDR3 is CASSFGTGGYEQYF. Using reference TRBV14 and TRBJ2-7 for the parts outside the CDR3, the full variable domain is EAGVTQSPRYAVLQEGQAVSFWCDPISGHDTLYWYQQPRDQGPQLLVYFRDEAVIDNSQLPSDRFSAVRPKGTNSTLKIQSAKQGDTATYLCASSFGTGGYEQYFGPGTRLTVL.

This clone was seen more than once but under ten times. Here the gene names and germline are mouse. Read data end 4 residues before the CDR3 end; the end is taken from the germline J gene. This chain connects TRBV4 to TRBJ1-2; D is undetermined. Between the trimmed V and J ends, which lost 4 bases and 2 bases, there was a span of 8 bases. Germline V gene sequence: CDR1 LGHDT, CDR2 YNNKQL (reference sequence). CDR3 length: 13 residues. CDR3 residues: CASSLGSNSDYTF. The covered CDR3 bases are TGTGCCAGCAGCTTAGGGTCTAACTCC.

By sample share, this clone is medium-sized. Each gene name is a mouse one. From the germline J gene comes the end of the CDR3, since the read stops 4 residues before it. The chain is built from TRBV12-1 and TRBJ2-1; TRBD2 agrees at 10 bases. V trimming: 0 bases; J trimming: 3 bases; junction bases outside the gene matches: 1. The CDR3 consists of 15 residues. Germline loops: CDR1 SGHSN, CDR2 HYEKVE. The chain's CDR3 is CASSLYWGGYAEQFF. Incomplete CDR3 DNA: TGTGCCAGCTCTCTCTACTGGGGGGGCTATGCT.

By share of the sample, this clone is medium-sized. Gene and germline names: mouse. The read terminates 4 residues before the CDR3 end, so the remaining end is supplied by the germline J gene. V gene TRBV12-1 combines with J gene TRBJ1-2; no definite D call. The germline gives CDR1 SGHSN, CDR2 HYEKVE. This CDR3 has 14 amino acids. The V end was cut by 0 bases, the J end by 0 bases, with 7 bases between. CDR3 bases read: TGTGCCAGCTCTCTCGCCAGCCCAAACTCC. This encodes CASSLASPNS. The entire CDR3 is CASSLASPNSDYTF.

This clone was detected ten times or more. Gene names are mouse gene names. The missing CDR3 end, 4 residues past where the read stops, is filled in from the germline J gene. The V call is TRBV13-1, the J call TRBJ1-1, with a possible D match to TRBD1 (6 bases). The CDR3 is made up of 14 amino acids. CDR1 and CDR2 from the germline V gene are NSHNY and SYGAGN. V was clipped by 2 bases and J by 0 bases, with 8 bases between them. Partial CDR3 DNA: TGTGCCAGCAGTGAGGGACATGCAAACACA. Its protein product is CASSEGHANT. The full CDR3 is CASSEGHANTEVFF.

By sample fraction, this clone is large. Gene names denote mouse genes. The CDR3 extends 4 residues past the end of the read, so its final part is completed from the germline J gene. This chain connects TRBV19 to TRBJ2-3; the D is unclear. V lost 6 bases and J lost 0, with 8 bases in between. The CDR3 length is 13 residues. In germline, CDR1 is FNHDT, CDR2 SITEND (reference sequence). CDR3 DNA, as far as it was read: TGTGCCAGCACAGTTTCTAGTGCAGAA. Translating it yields CASTVSSAE. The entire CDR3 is CASTVSSAETLYF. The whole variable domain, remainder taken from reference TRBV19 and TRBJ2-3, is GGIITQTPKFLIGQEGQKLTLKCQQNFNHDTMYWYRQDSGKGLRLIYYSITENDLQKGDLSEGYDASREKKSSFSLTVTSAQKNEMAVFLCASTVSSAETLYFGSGTRLTVL.